These 21 T cell receptor beta chains share one sample of origin, sequenced in a study of cytomegalovirus exposure and HLA in healthy donors. The PCR had 60 Vbeta and 13 Jbeta primers. The table came from immunoSEQ multiplex PCR; TCRdb's copy has only in-frame clones and leaves some out. The sample contains about 110,000 clones, 15% of which appear only once. The source material was PBMCs. The receptor source for this set is a woman aged 18-30 years in good health and CMV-seronegative.

The J gene is TRBJ2-4, the V gene TRBV5-4; 9 bases line up with TRBD2. CDR1 is SGHNT and CDR2 is YYREEE in the germline V gene (reference sequence). V shed 2 bases, J shed 6 bases, and the junction held 9 bases outside the gene matches. The CDR3 extends over 16 amino acids. The CDR3 spells CASSFLRGGTGNIQYF. Written as DNA, the CDR3 is TGTGCCAGCAGCTTTCTGCGGGGGGGCACTGGAAACATTCAGTACTTC.

J is TRBJ2-1 and V is TRBV7-9, with D maybe TRBD2 (7 bases). This CDR3 comprises 19 residues. V was shortened by 0 bases and J by 0 bases, with 18 bases between the two germline ends. CDR1 and CDR2 from the germline V gene are SEHNR and FQNEAQ (reference sequence). This CDR3 reads CASSLAPALRGPSYNEQFF. The CDR3 coding sequence is TGTGCCAGCAGCTTAGCCCCCGCGTTGCGGGGGCCCTCCTACAATGAGCAGTTCTTC.

This chain joins TRBV28 and TRBJ1-4, with TRBD1 matching over 10 bases. Germline V gene lookup returns CDR1 MDHEN and CDR2 SYDVKM. The CDR3 is 16 residues long. J lost 2 bases, V lost 6 bases, and 6 bases had no gene match. Here the CDR3 reads CASRGTGVWTNEKLFF. The CDR3 bases are TGTGCCAGCAGGGGGACAGGGGTATGGACTAATGAAAAACTGTTTTTT. The full variable domain, completed using reference TRBV28 and TRBJ1-4, is DVKVTQSSRYLVKRTGEKVFLECVQDMDHENMFWYRQDPGLGLRLIYFSYDVKMKEKGDIPEGYSVSREKKERFSLILESASTNQTSMYLCASRGTGVWTNEKLFFGSGTQLSVL.

The rearrangement joins TRBV6-4 to TRBJ2-3; 7 positions agree with TRBD1. This CDR3 spans 16 amino acids. With 2 bases clipped from V and 2 bases from J, the junction kept 7 bases outside the gene matches. Per the germline V gene, CDR1 is MRHNA and CDR2 is SNTAGT. The CDR3 region is CASSDPGQTDTDTQYF. DNA of the CDR3: TGTGCCAGCAGTGACCCGGGACAGACAGACACAGATACGCAGTATTTT.

The rearrangement joins TRBV10-3 to TRBJ1-5; no clear D gene. This CDR3 has 14 amino acids. Germline CDR1 is ENHRY and CDR2 is SYGVKD. V gave up 8 bases and J gave up 0 bases, with 11 bases separating them. The CDR3 here is CAIGDPYSNQPQHF. The CDR3 nucleotides read TGTGCCATCGGAGACCCGTATAGCAATCAGCCCCAGCATTTT.

This clone has just a few counts. The chain uses TRBV27 and TRBJ1-5; D may be TRBD1 (5 bases). The V end lost 1 base, the J end lost 6 bases, and 13 bases lay between the germline ends. The CDR3 has 15 residues. Germline assignment: CDR1 MNHEY and CDR2 SMNVEV (reference sequence). The CDR3: CASSLLGQGTQPQHF. CDR3 nucleotide sequence: TGTGCCAGCAGTTTATTGGGGCAGGGAACTCAGCCCCAGCATTTT.

This clone was seen only a few times. The V call is TRBV6-6, the J call TRBJ2-1; a weak D match, TRBD1 (6 bases). Germline V gene sequence: CDR1 MNHNY, CDR2 SVGAGI (reference sequence). The CDR3 totals 13 residues. The ends were cut back, 7 bases at V and 4 bases at J, with 11 bases in the middle. The CDR3 DNA reads TGTGCCAGCACCCCAGGACAGTACAATGAGCAGTTCTTC. Protein: CASTPGQYNEQFF.

This clone was seen only a few times. In nucleotides, the CDR3 is TGTGCCAGCAGCCCCAAATATCTGGACAGGGTCACTGAAGCTTTCTTT. It yields the protein CASSPKYLDRVTEAFF. The V and J genes are TRBV7-2 and TRBJ1-1; 8 bases map to TRBD1. The CDR3 is made up of 16 amino acids. The trim removed 5 bases at V and 4 bases at J, leaving 12 bases unmatched. From germline, CDR1 is SGHTA and CDR2 FQGNSA. The full variable domain, with the rest looked up from reference TRBV7-2 and TRBJ1-1, is GAGVSQSPSNKVTEKGKDVELRCDPISGHTALYWYRQSLGQGLEFLIYFQGNSAPDKSGLPSDRFSAERTGGSVSTLTIQRTQQEDSAVYLCASSPKYLDRVTEAFFGQGTRLTVV.

The chain has TRBV27 and TRBJ2-7; no clear D gene. The CDR3 has 11 residues. From germline, CDR1 is MNHEY and CDR2 SMNVEV (reference sequence). The V end lost 8 bases, the J end lost 3 bases, and 8 bases lay between the germline ends. The CDR3 loop reads CASGSIYEQYF. In DNA, the CDR3 is TGTGCCAGCGGCTCAATCTACGAGCAGTACTTC.

This clone was counted a few times. The chain employs TRBV5-1 and TRBJ2-2; 7 nucleotides agree with TRBD2. Losses at the gene ends were 0 bases for V and 6 bases for J; bases not matched to a gene: 11. Germline V gene data show CDR1 as SGHRS and CDR2 as YFSETQ. The CDR3 has 17 amino acids. CDR3 amino acids: CASSLASGPLASGELFF. The CDR3 region has the DNA TGCGCCAGCAGCTTGGCAAGCGGACCACTAGCGTCCGGGGAGCTGTTTTTT.

This chain connects TRBV6-1 to TRBJ2-2; D perhaps matches TRBD1 (6 bases). CDR3 length: 14 amino acids. V lost 7 bases, J lost 3 bases, and 12 bases lay in between. CDR1 and CDR2 from the germline V gene are MNHNS and SASEGT. DNA for the CDR3: TGTGCCAGCATCCCAGGGGCGGACACCGGGGAGCTGTTTTTT. It specifies CASIPGADTGELFF.

The CDR3 reads CASSSDSNQPQHF. CDR3 sequence (DNA): TGTGCCAGCAGCTCAGATAGCAATCAGCCCCAGCATTTT. The rearrangement uses TRBV5-4 and TRBJ1-5; D ambiguous. The germline V and J ends were trimmed by 3 bases and 0 bases, with 4 bases remaining between them. The CDR3 length is 13 residues. CDR1 SGHNT and CDR2 YYREEE come from the germline V gene (reference sequence).

This clone appeared a few times. CDR3 DNA sequence: TGTGCCAGCAGCCTCCAAGGGGGTACTAATGAAAAACTGTTTTTT. Its translation is CASSLQGGTNEKLFF. V and J are TRBV11-2 and TRBJ1-4, with a weak D call TRBD1 (6 bases). Germline CDR1 reads SGHAT; CDR2 reads FQNNGV. V shed 5 bases and J shed 2 bases, with 12 bases lying between them. This CDR3 contains 15 residues.

This clone was picked up a small number of times. The chain links TRBV6-1 to TRBJ1-1; 9 bases are shared with TRBD1. Per germline, CDR1 MNHNS and CDR2 SASEGT. There are 14 residues in the CDR3. V lost 4 bases, J lost 5 bases, and 5 bases stayed unmatched. This CDR3 is CASSGTGDLTEAFF. CDR3 sequence (DNA): TGTGCCAGCAGTGGGACAGGGGATCTAACTGAAGCTTTCTTT.

This clone occurred a few times. This rearrangement joins TRBV5-8 to TRBJ1-3; D possibly corresponds to TRBD1 (6 bases). Germline V CDR1 and CDR2: SGHTS, YDEGEE. V was clipped by 1 base and J by 0 bases, with 11 bases between them. The CDR3 covers 16 residues. CDR3 nucleotides: TGTGCCAGCAGCTTGACAGGGCCGAGCTCTGGAAACACCATATATTTT. Its protein product is CASSLTGPSSGNTIYF. Filled out from reference TRBV5-8 and TRBJ1-3, the complete variable domain reads EAGVTQSPTHLIKTRGQQATLRCSPISGHTSVYWYQQALGLGLQFLLWYDEGEERNRGNFPPRFSGRQFPNYSSELNVNALELEDSALYLCASSLTGPSSGNTIYFGEGSWLTVV.

The J gene is TRBJ2-7, the V gene TRBV18; 7 bases fit TRBD1. The germline V gene has CDR1 KGHSH and CDR2 LQKENI. With 6 bases clipped from V and 1 base from J, the junction kept 3 bases outside the gene matches. CDR3 length: 13 amino acids. The CDR3: CASSPTGSYEQYF. The DNA for the CDR3 is TGTGCCAGCTCCCCGACAGGGTCCTACGAGCAGTACTTC.

The chain employs TRBV9 and TRBJ1-6; 11 bases map to TRBD1. This CDR3 has 17 residues. Trimming cost V 3 bases and J 9 bases; bases outside gene matches: 11. Per germline, CDR1 SGDLS and CDR2 YYNGEE. CDR3 amino acids: CASSAGTGGLGTSPLHF. CDR3 in DNA: TGTGCCAGCAGCGCCGGGACAGGGGGGCTAGGGACTTCACCCCTCCACTTT.

The rearrangement links TRBV15 to TRBJ1-2, with TRBD1 matching over 7 bases. Germline V CDR1 and CDR2: LNHNV, YYDKDF (reference sequence). This CDR3 contains 15 residues. With V trimmed by 8 bases and J by 6 bases, 15 bases remained unmatched. The CDR3 bases are TGTGCCACCCGTGTCGGTCCGGGACAGAGCCATGGCTACACCTTC. Translated: CATRVGPGQSHGYTF. The full variable domain, its missing parts supplied by reference TRBV15 and TRBJ1-2, is DAMVIQNPRYQVTQFGKPVTLSCSQTLNHNVMYWYQQKSSQAPKLLFHYYDKDFNNEADTPDNFQSRRPNTSFCFLDIRSPGLGDTAMYLCATRVGPGQSHGYTFGSGTRLTVV.

V and J are TRBV10-3 and TRBJ1-1, with TRBD1 matching over 8 bases. This CDR3 comprises 14 residues. From germline, CDR1 is ENHRY and CDR2 SYGVKD. The ends lost 6 bases at V and 4 bases at J; junction bases unmatched: 7. CDR3 sequence: CAIREDRVGTEAFF. The CDR3 nucleotides read TGTGCCATCAGGGAGGACAGGGTGGGCACTGAAGCTTTCTTT.

This clone was counted only a few times. V usage is TRBV7-9 and J usage is TRBJ1-5, with 7 bases fitting TRBD1. Trimming at V came to 3 bases and at J to 0 bases, leaving 2 bases not matched to a gene. The CDR3 totals 15 residues. CDR1 SEHNR and CDR2 FQNEAQ come from the germline V gene (reference sequence). DNA of the CDR3: TGTGCCAGCAGCTTGACAGGGAGTAGCAATCAGCCCCAGCATTTT. This sequence encodes CASSLTGSSNQPQHF.

V usage is TRBV6-6 and J usage is TRBJ2-5, with 13 bases identical to TRBD2. This CDR3 has 16 amino acids. Trimming at V came to 2 bases and at J to 5 bases, leaving 5 bases not matched to a gene. Germline V gene data show CDR1 as MNHNY and CDR2 as SVGAGI (reference sequence). CDR3 sequence: CASSYASLAGGETQYF. Written as DNA, the CDR3 is TGTGCCAGCAGTTACGCGTCACTAGCGGGAGGGGAGACCCAGTACTTC.